This TCR beta chain was captured in a study of shared T cell receptors in the human thymus. Per the germline V gene, CDR1 is SGHRS and CDR2 is YFSETQ. V dropped 5 bases and J dropped 0 bases, with 12 bases sitting between them. The CDR3 loop spans 14 amino acids. Using immunoSEQ multiplex PCR, the repertoire was profiled, and TCRdb retains in-frame clones only, with some absent. The table includes 550,000 to 800,000 clones, around 85% detected once. The data were also submitted as part of a second study, on human thymus T cells. That source reports: Related work showed strongly overlapping thymic repertoires across unrelated individuals.

The gene calls are TRBV5-1 and TRBJ2-7; the D gene is possibly TRBD1 (6 bases). The sequencing input was thymocytes. The TCR comes from a girl less than two years old with a congenital heart defect. In nucleotides, the CDR3 is TGCGCCAGCAGACAGGGATGGAACTCCTACGAGCAGTACTTC. This codes for CASRQGWNSYEQYF.